This TCR beta chain appears in the sequencing data of a study of T-cell reconstitution after alpha-beta-depleted transplantation in children. Study-wide points: Several hundred graft clones that had expanded were reportedly the source of alpha-beta T cells about two months after transplant.

This clonotype appeared many times. Its antigen is undetermined. Preparing the TCRbeta library involved the use of unique molecular identifiers. TCRdb ran MiXCR on the PCR reads and lists one entry per CDR3 protein. The sample shows fewer than 550,000 distinct CDR3 sequences, 10% of them seen only once. This receptor was obtained from a child aged 2 to 15 with inherited bone marrow failure, due to receive a stem cell transplant. The source was PBMCs, collected before TCRalphabeta/CD19-depleted stem cell transplant.

This chain's CDR3 is CASSLGTGESGTEAFF. CDR3 coding DNA: TGTGCCAGCAGCCTTGGGACAGGGGAATCGGGGACTGAAGCTTTCTTT. The chain uses TRBV9 and TRBJ1-1; 10 bases map to TRBD1. Germline V gives CDR1 SGDLS, CDR2 YYNGEE. Trimming at V came to 4 bases and at J to 5 bases, leaving 11 bases not matched to a gene. The CDR3 length is 16 residues.